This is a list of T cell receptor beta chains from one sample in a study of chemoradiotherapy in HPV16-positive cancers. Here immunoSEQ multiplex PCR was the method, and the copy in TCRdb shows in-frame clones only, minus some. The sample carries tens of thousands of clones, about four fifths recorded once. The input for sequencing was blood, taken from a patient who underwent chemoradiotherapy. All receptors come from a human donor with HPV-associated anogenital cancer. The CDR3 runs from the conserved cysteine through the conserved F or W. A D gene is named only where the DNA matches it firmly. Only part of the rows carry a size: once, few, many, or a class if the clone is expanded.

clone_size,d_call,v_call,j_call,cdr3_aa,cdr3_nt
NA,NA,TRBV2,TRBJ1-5,CASQYGSGMWAQHF,TGTGCCAGCCAATACGGGAGTGGGATGTGGGCCCAGCATTTT
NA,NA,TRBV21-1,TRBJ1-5,CASTTPGRSRGSNQPQHF,TGTGCCAGCACCACGCCGGGGAGGAGCCGAGGGAGCAATCAGCCCCAGCATTTT
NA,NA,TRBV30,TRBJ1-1,CAWSARSGNTEAFF,TGTGCCTGGAGTGCCCGATCAGGAAACACTGAAGCTTTCTTT
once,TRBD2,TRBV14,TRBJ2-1,CASSQTLAGLRHEQFF,TGTGCCAGCAGCCAGACATTAGCGGGGTTACGCCATGAGCAGTTCTTC
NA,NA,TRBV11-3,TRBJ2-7,CASSPRDGPYEQYF,TGTGCCAGCAGCCCCCGGGACGGTCCCTACGAGCAGTACTTC
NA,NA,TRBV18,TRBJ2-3,CASSLQRGGTDTQYF,TGTGCCAGCTCACTACAAAGGGGGGGAACAGATACGCAGTATTTT
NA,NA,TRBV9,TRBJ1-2,CASSVSGRGAANYGYTF,TGTGCCAGCAGCGTATCGGGCAGGGGCGCCGCTAACTATGGCTACACCTTC
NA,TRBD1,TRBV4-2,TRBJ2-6,CASSHLPGQGGLSGANVLTF,TGTGCCAGCAGCCATCTCCCGGGACAGGGGGGACTCTCTGGGGCCAACGTCCTGACTTTC
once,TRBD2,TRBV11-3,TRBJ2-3,CASSLGRSGGAAGTDTQYF,TGTGCCAGCAGCTTAGGGCGAAGCGGGGGGGCCGCTGGCACAGATACGCAGTATTTT
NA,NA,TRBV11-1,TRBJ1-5,CASSLGPLGNQPQHF,TGTGCCAGCAGCTTAGGCCCCTTGGGCAATCAGCCCCAGCATTTT
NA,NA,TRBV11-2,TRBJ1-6,CASSFEEWNSPLHF,TGTGCCAGCAGCTTTGAAGAGTGGAATTCACCCCTCCACTTT
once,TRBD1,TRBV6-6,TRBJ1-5,CASTIGQGRYQPQHF,TGTGCCAGCACCATAGGACAGGGCCGGTATCAGCCCCAGCATTTT
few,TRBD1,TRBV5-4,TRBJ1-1,CASSLGTGERKAFF,TGTGCCAGCAGCTTGGGGACAGGGGAAAGGAAAGCTTTCTTT
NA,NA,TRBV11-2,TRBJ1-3,CASSRTTGYSGNTIYF,TGTGCCAGCAGCAGAACCACGGGCTACTCTGGAAACACCATATATTTT
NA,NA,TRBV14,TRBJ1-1,CASSPQVGVPEAFF,TGTGCCAGCAGCCCTCAGGTGGGGGTACCTGAAGCTTTCTTT
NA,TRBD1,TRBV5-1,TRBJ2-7,CASSLVDRSYEQYF,TGCGCCAGCAGCTTGGTGGACAGGTCTTACGAGCAGTACTTC
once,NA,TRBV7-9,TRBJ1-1,CASSFGNTEAFF,TGTGCCAGCAGCTTCGGGAACACTGAAGCTTTCTTT
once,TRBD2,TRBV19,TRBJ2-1,CASSITSGGFNEQFF,TGTGCCAGTAGTATAACTAGCGGGGGTTTCAATGAGCAGTTCTTC
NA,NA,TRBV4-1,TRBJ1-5,CASSRPGQPQTAQHF,TGCGCCAGCAGCCGACCAGGACAGCCCCAAACGGCCCAGCATTTT
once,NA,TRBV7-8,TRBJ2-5,CASSPYGQETQYF,TGTGCCAGCAGCCCCTATGGCCAAGAGACCCAGTACTTC
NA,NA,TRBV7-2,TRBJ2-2,CASRALGGATGELFF,TGTGCCAGCCGGGCTCTAGGGGGGGCGACCGGGGAGCTGTTTTTT
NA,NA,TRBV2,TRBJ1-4,CASSTDSYEKLFF,TGTGCCAGCAGTACTGACAGCTATGAAAAACTGTTTTTT
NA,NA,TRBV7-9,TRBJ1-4,CASSLDIPNEKLFF,TGTGCCAGCAGCTTGGACATCCCAAATGAAAAACTGTTTTTT
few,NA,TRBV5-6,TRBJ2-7,CASRVTGSYEQYF,TGTGCCAGCAGGGTTACAGGCTCCTACGAGCAGTACTTC
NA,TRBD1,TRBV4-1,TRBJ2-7,CASSQEPLTGQAYEQYF,TGCGCCAGCAGCCAAGAGCCCTTGACAGGGCAAGCTTACGAGCAGTACTTC
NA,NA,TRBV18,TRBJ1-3,CASSLSRQGISSGNTIYF,TGTGCCAGCTCACTTTCCCGGCAGGGGATCTCCTCTGGAAACACCATATATTTT
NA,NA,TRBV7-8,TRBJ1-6,CASSGIRGDSPLHF,TGTGCCAGCAGCGGGATAAGGGGAGATTCACCCCTCCACTTT
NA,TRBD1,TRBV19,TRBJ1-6,CASSILGQGAGNSPLHF,TGTGCCAGTAGTATACTCGGACAGGGGGCCGGTAATTCACCCCTCCACTTT
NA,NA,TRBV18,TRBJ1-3,CASSPPTSPGNTIYF,TGTGCCAGCTCACCTCCGACTTCCCCTGGAAACACCATATATTTT